These 21 T cell receptor beta chains were sequenced from one sample in a study of T cell repertoires in cytomegalovirus infection. One entry per CDR3 protein, called by TCRdb with MiXCR from the reads. The table lists approximately 89,000 distinct CDR3 sequences, about 29% of them singletons, with roughly 71% in the top ten. The antigens for these receptors are not known. The sequenced sample was CD8+ T cells from cultured PBMCs, obtained from culture after CMV antigen stimulation. These receptors came from a human donor in good health (CMV status not recorded). Some clones in this sample may be carry-over from other donors' samples.

J is TRBJ2-3 and V is TRBV14; possibly TRBD1 for D (5 bases). CDR1 is SGHDN and CDR2 is FVKESK in the germline V gene. V lost 4 bases and J lost 2, with 10 bases in between. This CDR3 comprises 14 residues. CDR3 DNA sequence: TGTGCCAGCAGCCTACAGGTGTACACAGATACGCAGTATTTT. Translation gives CASSLQVYTDTQYF.

This clonotype was found a few times. The chain carries TRBV11-2 and TRBJ2-7, with 10 bases that match TRBD2. Looked up from germline, CDR1 is SGHAT and CDR2 is FQNNGV. The CDR3 covers 15 residues. The junction had 7 bases not matched to a gene; V was cut back by 5 bases and J by 3 bases. The CDR3 DNA sequence: TGTGCCAGCAGCGCCTCCTTAGCGGGGGGCTACGAGCAGTACTTC. Translated, it gives CASSASLAGGYEQYF.

This clonotype was seen a handful of times. CDR3: CATMEGGQTAANYGYTF. The DNA for the CDR3 is TGTGCCACTATGGAGGGGGGCCAAACCGCAGCTAACTATGGCTACACCTTC. The V gene is TRBV27, the J gene TRBJ1-2, with D possibly matching TRBD1 (6 bases). Germline V lookup: CDR1 MNHEY, CDR2 SMNVEV (reference sequence). The CDR3 spans 17 residues. Trimming shortened V by 10 bases and J by 0 bases, and 24 bases separated the two germline ends.

V gene TRBV5-4 combines with J gene TRBJ2-1; D possibly matches TRBD1 or TRBD2 (5 bases each). Trimming pared 0 bases from V and 10 bases from J, leaving 8 bases between. CDR3 length: 12 amino acids. Germline CDR1 SGHNT, CDR2 YYREEE (reference sequence). The CDR3 DNA is TGTGCCAGCAGCTTGGACGGGGCCGAGCAGTTCTTC. Amino acids: CASSLDGAEQFF.

The sample holds a few counts of this clonotype. The chain uses TRBV2 and TRBJ2-3, with D perhaps matching TRBD1 or TRBD2 (5 bases each). This CDR3 contains 15 residues. The ends were cut back, 1 base at V and 0 bases at J, with 8 bases in the middle. Germline CDR1 reads SNHLY; CDR2 reads FYNNEI. Here the CDR3 DNA reads TGTGCCAGCAGTGAAGTGGGACCGAGCACAGATACGCAGTATTTT. Amino acid sequence: CASSEVGPSTDTQYF.

The V and J genes are TRBV3-1 and TRBJ1-3; D is ambiguous. CDR3 size: 11 residues. CDR1 is LGHDT and CDR2 is YNNKEL in the germline V gene (reference sequence). Deletions cut 4 bases from V and 8 bases from J, with 6 bases between. CDR3 in amino acids: CASSPGDTIYF. The CDR3, as DNA: TGTGCCAGCAGCCCCGGGGACACCATATATTTT.

The J gene is TRBJ2-1, the V gene TRBV7-2; 11 bases fit TRBD1. This CDR3 has 15 amino acids. Germline values: CDR1 SGHTA, CDR2 FQGNSA. With 1 base clipped from V and 7 bases from J, the junction kept 3 bases outside the gene matches. CDR3: CASSLGTGGRNEQFF. DNA of the CDR3: TGTGCCAGCAGCTTAGGGACAGGGGGCCGTAATGAGCAGTTCTTC.

The gene calls are TRBV7-9 and TRBJ2-3; no definite D call. Germline CDR1 and CDR2: SEHNR and FQNEAQ (reference sequence). The CDR3 is made up of 14 amino acids. Trimming removed 3 bases from V and 3 bases from J, with 10 bases in between. The CDR3 DNA is TGTGCCAGCAGCTTCGTGCAGCCGACAGATACGCAGTATTTT. Translation gives CASSFVQPTDTQYF. Looking up the rest from reference TRBV7-9 and TRBJ2-3 gives the full variable domain: DTGVSQNPRHKITKRGQNVTFRCDPISEHNRLYWYRQTLGQGPEFLTYFQNEAQLEKSRLLSDRFSAERPKGSFSTLEIQRTEQGDSAMYLCASSFVQPTDTQYFGPGTRLTVL.

This clonotype came up a few times. The chain has TRBV27 and TRBJ1-4, with 7 bases identical to TRBD1. The CDR3 consists of 19 residues. In germline, CDR1 is MNHEY, CDR2 SMNVEV (reference sequence). J lost 8 bases, V lost 5 bases, and 23 bases had no gene match. The CDR3 region is CASSPFSGDSVKLIEKLFF. The CDR3 DNA is TGTGCCAGCAGTCCATTCTCGGGGGACAGCGTAAAACTAATCGAAAAACTGTTTTTT.

CDR3 nucleotides: TGTGCCAGCAGTGAAGCGACAGGGTTGACTGGGGCCAACGTCCTGACTTTC. It specifies CASSEATGLTGANVLTF. The rearrangement uses TRBV2 and TRBJ2-6, with TRBD1 matching over 7 bases. The V gene end was trimmed by 0 bases and the J gene end by 2 bases; junction bases not matched to a gene: 4. The germline CDR1 and CDR2 sequences are SNHLY and FYNNEI. The CDR3 spans 17 residues. The full variable domain, with the rest looked up from reference TRBV2 and TRBJ2-6, is EPEVTQTPSHQVTQMGQEVILRCVPISNHLYFYWYRQILGQKVEFLVSFYNNEISEKSEIFDDQFSVERPDGSNFTLKIRSTKLEDSAMYFCASSEATGLTGANVLTFGAGSRLTVL.

This clonotype was seen a few times. The genes are TRBV12-3 or TRBV12-4 and TRBJ2-1; 7 bases match TRBD2. CDR3 length: 14 residues. V was pared by 0 bases and J by 10 bases, with 6 bases of the junction left unmatched. The CDR3 DNA reads as TGTGCCAGCAGTTTAGCAACTTCGGGGGGAGAGCAGTTCTTC. Its translation: CASSLATSGGEQFF.

V and J are TRBV5-5 and TRBJ2-7; the D is unclear. This CDR3 region has 12 residues. The germline V gene has CDR1 SGHKS and CDR2 YYEKEE (reference sequence). Trimming took 0 bases from V and 2 from J, leaving 3 bases between them. For the CDR3, the DNA is TGTGCCAGCAGCTTGGTGACCTACGAGCAGTACTTC. Translated, it gives CASSLVTYEQYF.

The rearrangement links TRBV15 to TRBJ1-1; unclear D gene. The CDR3 covers 15 residues. V was cut by 5 bases and J by 5 bases, with 18 bases left in between. The germline CDR1 and CDR2 sequences are LNHNV and YYDKDF (reference sequence). CDR3 region: CATSGRHGEWTEAFF. Written as DNA, the CDR3 is TGTGCCACCAGCGGGCGCCACGGGGAGTGGACTGAAGCTTTCTTT.

The genes are TRBV7-6 and TRBJ1-2, with D hard to call. The CDR3 consists of 13 residues. The germline gives CDR1 SGHVS, CDR2 FNYEAQ. Trimming cost V 5 bases and J 8 bases, with 15 bases left between them. DNA for the CDR3: TGTGCCAGCAGCACCGTGGGAGTAGAAGGCTACACCTTC. Protein sequence: CASSTVGVEGYTF.

The table lists this clonotype with many counts. This chain links TRBV13 with TRBJ2-3; 7 positions agree with TRBD1. The germline V gene encodes CDR1 PRHDT and CDR2 FYEKMQ (reference sequence). After removal of 5 bases from V and 5 bases from J, the junction contained 4 bases not matched to a gene. CDR3 length equals 13 residues. The CDR3: CASSPRGLDTQYF. The CDR3 region has the DNA TGTGCCAGCAGCCCCAGGGGGTTAGATACGCAGTATTTT.

J is TRBJ2-3 and V is TRBV7-8; 7 bases agree with TRBD1. The CDR3 is 14 amino acids. In germline, CDR1 is SGHVS, CDR2 FQNEAQ. V lost 4 bases, J lost 1 base, and 2 bases stayed unmatched. CDR3 protein: CASSSGGRTDTQYF. CDR3 in DNA: TGTGCCAGCAGCTCAGGGGGTCGCACAGATACGCAGTATTTT.

The chain has TRBV6-5 and TRBJ2-7; tentative D call: TRBD2 (5 bases). The germline CDR1 and CDR2 sequences are MNHEY and SVGAGI. Trimming took off 0 bases at V and 1 base at J, with 13 bases between the two ends. CDR3 length: 16 amino acids. CDR3 sequence reads: CASSYSLDSGSYEQYF. The CDR3 DNA reads as TGTGCCAGCAGTTACTCGTTGGACTCAGGTTCCTACGAGCAGTACTTC.

This clonotype has a handful of counts. This chain uses TRBV15 with TRBJ2-3; D perhaps matches TRBD1 (6 bases). Germline CDR1 is LNHNV and CDR2 is YYDKDF (reference sequence). The V end was cut by 3 bases, the J end by 1 base, with 11 bases between. This CDR3 is built from 15 residues. The CDR3 nucleotides read TGTGCCACCAGCAGCGGACAGACCGGCACAGATACGCAGTATTTT. Translating it yields CATSSGQTGTDTQYF.

There are a few counts of this clonotype. This chain uses TRBV20-1 with TRBJ2-7, with D uncertain. The length of the CDR3 is 9 residues. Trimming shortened V by 6 bases and J by 6 bases, and 6 bases separated the two germline ends. Germline values: CDR1 DFQATT, CDR2 SNEGSKA (reference sequence). This CDR3 is CSAHLEQYF. CDR3 DNA: TGCAGTGCCCACCTCGAGCAGTACTTC.

This clonotype turned up a few times. J is TRBJ2-7 and V is TRBV18, with D perhaps given as TRBD1 or TRBD2 (5 bases each). CDR3 length equals 16 residues. Trimming removed 3 bases from V and 3 bases from J, with 18 bases in between. The V gene's germline CDR1 is KGHSH and CDR2 LQKENI. CDR3 amino acids: CASSPEGHSNLYEQYF. The CDR3 DNA follows: TGTGCCAGCTCACCTGAGGGGCACTCGAACCTCTACGAGCAGTACTTC.

This clonotype was detected only a few times. The genes are TRBV5-1 and TRBJ1-1; a possible D gene is TRBD1 (6 bases). Per germline, CDR1 SGHRS and CDR2 YFSETQ. The V and J ends lost 0 bases and 8 bases respectively, with 14 bases between them. The CDR3 sequence is 14 residues long. CDR3 protein: CASSLGRGLDEAFF. The CDR3 DNA is TGCGCCAGCAGCTTGGGGCGGGGGCTTGACGAAGCTTTCTTT. The entire variable domain, with the rest obtained from reference TRBV5-1 and TRBJ1-1, is as follows: KAGVTQTPRYLIKTRGQQVTLSCSPISGHRSVSWYQQTPGQGLQFLFEYFSETQRNKGNFPGRFSGRQFSNSRSEMNVSTLELGDSALYLCASSLGRGLDEAFFGQGTRLTVV.